There are a few counts of the clone carrying this T cell receptor beta chain. Per germline, CDR1 SGHVS and CDR2 FQNEAQ. The V and J ends lost 1 base and 0 bases respectively, with 9 bases between them. The CDR3 is made up of 16 amino acids. The data belong to a study of cytomegalovirus exposure and HLA in healthy donors. Primers: 60 Vbeta forward and 13 Jbeta reverse. Using immunoSEQ multiplex PCR, the repertoire was profiled, and TCRdb retains in-frame clones only, with some absent. The sample carries about 150,000 clones, around 74% recorded once. Source material: PBMCs. The sequence came from a man in his late teens or twenties in good health and CMV-seronegative. The V call is TRBV7-8, the J call TRBJ1-4, with a tentative D call TRBD1 (6 bases). CDR3 protein: CASSLENRATNEKLFF. CDR3 nucleotides: TGTGCCAGCAGCTTAGAGAACAGGGCAACTAATGAAAAACTGTTTTTT.